This TCR beta chain came from a study of T-cell reconstitution after alpha-beta-depleted transplantation in children. Unique molecular identifiers were incorporated into the prepared TCRbeta library. TCRdb called the PCR reads again in MiXCR, with one record for every CDR3 protein. The repertoire holds 200,000 to 250,000 distinct CDR3 sequences, with 8% to 10% as singletons. The material sequenced was PBMCs from the stem cell graft donor, taken from the stem cell graft. This receptor was obtained from a human donor who donated a stem cell graft to a child with acute lymphoblastic leukemia.

The CDR3 region is CASSQDSLAANEQFF. The CDR3 DNA reads TGCGCCAGCAGCCAAGATTCATTAGCGGCAAATGAGCAGTTCTTC. The V call is TRBV4-1, the J call TRBJ2-1; perhaps TRBD2 as D (6 bases). The V end lost 0 bases, the J end lost 7 bases, and 13 bases lay between the germline ends. The germline CDR1 and CDR2 sequences are MGHRA and YSYEKL. The CDR3 is 15 amino acids.